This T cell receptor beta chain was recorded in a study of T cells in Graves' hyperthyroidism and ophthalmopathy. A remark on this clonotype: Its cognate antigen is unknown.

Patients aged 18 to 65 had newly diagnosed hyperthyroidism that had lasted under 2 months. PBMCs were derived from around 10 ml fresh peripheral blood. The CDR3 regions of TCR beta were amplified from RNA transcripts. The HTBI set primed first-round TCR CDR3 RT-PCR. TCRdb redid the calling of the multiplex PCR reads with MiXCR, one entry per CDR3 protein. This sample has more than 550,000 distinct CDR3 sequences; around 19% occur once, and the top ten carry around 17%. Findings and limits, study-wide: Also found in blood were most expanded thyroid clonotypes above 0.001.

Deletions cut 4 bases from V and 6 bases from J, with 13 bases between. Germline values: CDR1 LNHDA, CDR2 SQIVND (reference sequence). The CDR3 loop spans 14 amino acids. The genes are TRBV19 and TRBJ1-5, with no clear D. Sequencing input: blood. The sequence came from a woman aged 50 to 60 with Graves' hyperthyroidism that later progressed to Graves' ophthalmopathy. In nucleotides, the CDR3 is TGTGCCAGTAGTAGCCCGGACTGGGGTCAGCCCCAGCATTTT. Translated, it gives CASSSPDWGQPQHF.